This passage covers 25 T cell receptor beta chains from one sample sequenced in a study of T cell responses to AZD1222 COVID-19 vaccine. Data came from immunoSEQ multiplex PCR; TCRdb stores just in-frame clones and leaves some out. The sample holds around 120,000 clones, 70% to 90% seen once. Source: peripheral blood, taken 28 days after the second AZD1222 dose. The source of these receptors is an adult who received the AZD1222 COVID-19 vaccine.

The J gene is TRBJ1-5, the V gene TRBV28, with D uncertain. In germline, CDR1 is MDHEN, CDR2 SYDVKM. The V gene lost 6 bases and the J gene lost 7 bases, with 13 bases spanning the gap. The CDR3 covers 13 residues. The CDR3 coding sequence is TGTGCCAGCAGACCATCACCCAGCCAGCCCCAGCATTTT. It codes for CASRPSPSQPQHF.

This clone was seen more than once but under ten times. The chain employs TRBV6-5 and TRBJ1-2; D gene ambiguous. This CDR3 has 14 residues. Trimming shortened V by 5 bases and J by 0 bases, and 10 bases separated the two germline ends. Germline values: CDR1 MNHEY, CDR2 SVGAGI. CDR3 sequence (DNA): TGTGCCAGCAGTAAAACTTTTTCTAACTATGGCTACACCTTC. It specifies CASSKTFSNYGYTF.

The chain has TRBV5-8 and TRBJ2-2; TRBD1 matches 12 bases. Germline lookup yields CDR1 SGHTS and CDR2 YDEGEE. The CDR3 is 17 residues long. J lost 6 bases, V lost 2 bases, and 8 bases had no gene match. The CDR3 DNA reads TGTGCCAGCAGCTTTTTTCCGGGACAGGGGGCCCCCGGGGAGCTGTTTTTT. It translates to CASSFFPGQGAPGELFF.

CDR3 loop: CASSPDRGGNEQYF. DNA for the CDR3: TGTGCCAGCTCACCGGACAGGGGGGGAAACGAGCAGTACTTC. The chain carries TRBV18 and TRBJ2-7, with 10 bases lining up with TRBD1. The ends lost 3 bases at V and 5 bases at J; junction bases unmatched: 4. This CDR3 spans 14 amino acids. Looked up from germline, CDR1 is KGHSH and CDR2 is LQKENI.

The rearrangement uses TRBV21-1 and TRBJ2-7; TRBD2 was called by the table and not checked on the DNA. TRBV21-1 is noted as a pseudogene. The CDR3 runs 18 residues. The CDR3 nucleotides read TGTGCCAGCAGCAAAGTTTGGAAACGGGGTCATCGGTCCTACGAGCAGTACTTC. Encoded protein: CASSKVWKRGHRSYEQYF.

Only one count was recorded for this clone. V usage is TRBV5-1 and J usage is TRBJ2-5, with TRBD2 as a possible D gene (6 bases). Trimming took 7 bases from V and 1 from J, leaving 17 bases between them. The CDR3 sequence is 15 residues long. Germline V gene lookup returns CDR1 SGHRS and CDR2 YFSETQ. The CDR3 region is CASQLGGLVQETQYF. As DNA, the CDR3 is TGCGCCAGCCAGCTTGGAGGGCTAGTCCAAGAGACCCAGTACTTC. The variable domain in full, completed from reference TRBV5-1 and TRBJ2-5, reads KAGVTQTPRYLIKTRGQQVTLSCSPISGHRSVSWYQQTPGQGLQFLFEYFSETQRNKGNFPGRFSGRQFSNSRSEMNVSTLELGDSALYLCASQLGGLVQETQYFGPGTRLLVL.

The rearrangement links TRBV6-1 to TRBJ2-6; no reliable D call. V was clipped by 3 bases and J by 0 bases, with 3 bases between them. CDR3 length: 14 residues. Germline V CDR1 and CDR2: MNHNS, SASEGT. CDR3 amino acids: CASSEGSGANVLTF. The CDR3 nucleotides read TGTGCCAGCAGTGAGGGCTCTGGGGCCAACGTCCTGACTTTC.

This chain connects TRBV6-6 to TRBJ2-5, with D unclear. V lost 0 bases and J lost 3, with 8 bases in between. This CDR3 has 14 amino acids. The germline CDR1 and CDR2 sequences are MNHNY and SVGAGI (reference sequence). CDR3 protein: CASSYSTRKETQYF. The CDR3, as DNA: TGTGCCAGCAGTTACTCGACCAGGAAAGAGACCCAGTACTTC.

The chain uses TRBV27 and TRBJ1-2; tentatively, D is TRBD1 (6 bases). Trimming removed 1 base at V and 6 bases at J, with 18 bases between. This CDR3 is 16 amino acids long. Germline lookup yields CDR1 MNHEY and CDR2 SMNVEV (reference sequence). The CDR3 region is CASSLYPSGQTDGYTF. In DNA, the CDR3 is TGTGCCAGCAGTTTATACCCATCGGGACAAACGGATGGCTACACCTTC.

This chain links TRBV2 with TRBJ2-7, with 8 bases lining up with TRBD1. The trim removed 5 bases at V and 6 bases at J, leaving 6 bases unmatched. CDR3 size: 13 residues. Germline V gives CDR1 SNHLY, CDR2 FYNNEI. In DNA, the CDR3 is TGTGCCAGCAGTCAGACAGGGGTGGCCGAGCAGTACTTC. Translated: CASSQTGVAEQYF.

V usage is TRBV19 and J usage is TRBJ2-3; TRBD2 matches at 9 bases. The CDR3 totals 14 residues. The junction had 12 bases not matched to a gene; V was cut back by 7 bases and J by 10 bases. Germline lookup yields CDR1 LNHDA and CDR2 SQIVND (reference sequence). DNA of the CDR3: TGTGCCAGTAAGGAGACTAGCGGACCCGAGGCGCAGTATTTT. Protein product: CASKETSGPEAQYF.

This rearrangement joins TRBV5-1 to TRBJ2-5, with D maybe TRBD2 (5 bases). This CDR3 is built from 14 residues. The germline CDR1 and CDR2 sequences are SGHRS and YFSETQ. The V end was cut by 5 bases, the J end by 1 base, with 12 bases between. The CDR3 sequence: CASRVDGGQETQYF. The CDR3 bases are TGCGCCAGCAGAGTCGATGGAGGCCAAGAGACCCAGTACTTC.

The V and J genes are TRBV28 and TRBJ1-4, with unresolved D. The CDR3 runs to 13 residues. With 4 bases removed from V and 8 bases from J, the gap between germline ends came to 11 bases. The germline V gene encodes CDR1 MDHEN and CDR2 SYDVKM. CDR3 in DNA: TGTGCCAGCAGTTCCCCTGGGTTAGAAAAACTGTTTTTT. Translation: CASSSPGLEKLFF.

The chain links TRBV9 to TRBJ1-1; 11 positions match TRBD1. In germline, CDR1 is SGDLS, CDR2 YYNGEE. The CDR3 totals 15 residues. Trimming removed 0 bases from V and 8 bases from J; junction bases left unmatched: 6. The CDR3 DNA is TGTGCCAGCAGCGTAGTAGGACAGGGGGCTGTAGAAGCTTTCTTT. Its protein product is CASSVVGQGAVEAFF.

This clone was detected only once. The rearrangement links TRBV19 to TRBJ2-7, with 7 bases that match TRBD1. The CDR3 contains 13 residues. The germline gives CDR1 LNHDA, CDR2 SQIVND (reference sequence). The V segment lost 4 bases and the J segment 5 bases; nucleotides outside the gene matches: 5. The CDR3 DNA reads as TGTGCCAGTAGTACTACAGGGGCCAACGAGCAGTACTTC. It translates to CASSTTGANEQYF.

This chain connects TRBV2 to TRBJ1-5, with D uncertain. V was cut by 4 bases and J by 2 bases, with 12 bases left in between. CDR1 and CDR2 (germline): SNHLY, FYNNEI. CDR3 size: 15 residues. Here the CDR3 reads CASSARRSGNQPQHF. The CDR3 nucleotides read TGTGCCAGCAGTGCTCGACGGTCCGGCAATCAGCCCCAGCATTTT.

The chain combines TRBV7-3 with TRBJ2-7; perhaps TRBD1 as D (6 bases). The CDR3 sequence is 13 residues long. Between the trimmed V and J ends, which lost 5 bases and 5 bases, there was a span of 13 bases. Germline V CDR1 and CDR2: SGHTA, FQGTGA. CDR3 DNA: TGTGCCAGCAGCCCAACAGGGAACAACGAGCAGTACTTC. Translation gives CASSPTGNNEQYF.

J is TRBJ1-3 and V is TRBV28; D not certain. With 4 bases removed from V and 1 base from J, the gap between germline ends came to 14 bases. The germline CDR1 and CDR2 sequences are MDHEN and SYDVKM. The CDR3 has 16 residues. The CDR3 DNA follows: TGTGCCAGCAGTTCGTGGTGGAATAAATCTGGAAACACCATATATTTT. Translated: CASSSWWNKSGNTIYF.

V and J are TRBV6-5 and TRBJ1-2; D ambiguous. Trimming took 5 bases from V and 7 from J, leaving 14 bases between them. Germline loops: CDR1 MNHEY, CDR2 SVGAGI. CDR3 length equals 13 residues. The CDR3 nucleotides read TGTGCCAGCAGTACGGGGAGGCGTCGTGGCTACACCTTC. The encoded protein is CASSTGRRRGYTF.

In nucleotides, the CDR3 is TGTGCCAGCTCACCGATAGGGGGTTCCGGGACCAAAAACATTCAGTACTTC. Its protein product is CASSPIGGSGTKNIQYF. The J gene is TRBJ2-4, the V gene TRBV18, with D perhaps TRBD1 (6 bases). The CDR3 loop spans 17 amino acids. Trimming pared 3 bases from V and 2 bases from J, leaving 17 bases between. CDR1 is KGHSH, CDR2 LQKENI, per germline.

The chain is built from TRBV28 and TRBJ2-1; 9 nucleotides align to TRBD1. Germline V gives CDR1 MDHEN, CDR2 SYDVKM. After removal of 5 bases from V and 5 bases from J, the junction contained 10 bases not matched to a gene. The CDR3 consists of 16 residues. CDR3 protein: CASSPYGTGSHNEQFF. The CDR3 DNA reads as TGTGCCAGCAGTCCGTACGGGACAGGGTCACACAATGAGCAGTTCTTC.

The chain combines TRBV3-1 (or the pseudogene TRBV3-2) with TRBJ2-7, with 7 bases lining up with TRBD2. The CDR3 totals 14 residues. The V and J ends lost 1 base and 7 bases, in that order; junction bases with no gene match: 7. Germline V lookup: CDR1 LGHDT, CDR2 YNNKEL (reference sequence). CDR3 residues: CASSQVGGGKEQYF. DNA for the CDR3: TGTGCCAGCAGCCAAGTTGGGGGGGGAAAAGAGCAGTACTTC.

The chain is built from TRBV7-2 and TRBJ1-2; D is possibly TRBD1 (5 bases). The germline CDR1 and CDR2 sequences are SGHTA and FQGNSA. The CDR3 spans 14 residues. V lost 1 base to trimming and J lost 4 bases, with 10 bases between them. The CDR3 here is CASSLGTGTYGYTF. The CDR3 bases are TGTGCCAGCAGCTTAGGGACGGGGACCTATGGCTACACCTTC.

In DNA, the CDR3 is TGTGCCAGCAGTTTCGACGGGTCGGCTGGCTACACCTTC. Amino acid sequence: CASSFDGSAGYTF. The genes are TRBV27 and TRBJ1-2; no clear D gene. The CDR3 is made up of 13 amino acids. With 3 bases removed from V and 7 bases from J, the gap between germline ends came to 12 bases. Germline lookup yields CDR1 MNHEY and CDR2 SMNVEV (reference sequence).

The chain employs TRBV19 and TRBJ2-1; 9 nucleotides agree with TRBD1. Germline lookup yields CDR1 LNHDA and CDR2 SQIVND (reference sequence). Trimming removed 7 bases from V and 3 bases from J; junction bases left unmatched: 4. This CDR3 has 14 residues. The CDR3: CASKEDRGYNEQFF. As DNA, the CDR3 is TGTGCCAGTAAAGAGGACAGGGGCTACAATGAGCAGTTCTTC.